The clone carrying this T cell receptor (beta chain) has ten or more counts. Its antigen is not known. The data stem from a study of spatial heterogeneity in lung cancer. Germline V gene data show CDR1 as DFQATT and CDR2 as SNEGSKA (reference sequence). The CDR3 is 15 residues long. Trimming stripped 3 bases from V and 1 base from J, with 15 bases between. Points from the study as a whole: Tumoral mutation counts were tracked by counts of expanded intratumoral alpha and beta TCRs.

TCRdb re-called the 5' RACE reads through MiXCR, storing one row per CDR3 protein. In the table there are some 13,000 distinct CDR3 sequences, 3.5% to 4.5% of which are singletons. Regarding time point: sample taken at primary tumor resection. This material consisted of lung tumor tissue, taken at surgery. This chain uses TRBV20-1 with TRBJ1-2, with D tentatively TRBD1 (6 bases). The sequence was collected from a male donor with early-stage non-small cell lung cancer. The CDR3 nucleotides read TGCAGTGCTAGTCCCGGGGGCGGAATTAACTATGGCTACACCTTC. Translating it yields CSASPGGGINYGYTF.